A single sample gave rise to the 29 T cell receptor beta chains below, sequenced in a study of blood T cells in healthy people across ages. Using a J-beta primer mix together with a sample-barcoded 5' primer, a second PCR was run for about 7 to 12 cycles. TCRdb analysed the 5' RACE reads with MiXCR anew, one entry per CDR3 protein. The sample carries 1.5 million or so distinct CDR3 sequences, 35% to 45% recorded once. The material sequenced was blood. The source is a woman under 30 in good health.

This clonotype was counted ten times or more. This rearrangement joins TRBV27 to TRBJ2-1, with no clear D. CDR1 MNHEY and CDR2 SMNVEV come from the germline V gene (reference sequence). V shed 5 bases and J shed 0 bases, with 11 bases lying between them. The CDR3 length is 15 residues. The CDR3 nucleotides are TGTGCCAGCAGTGGATTTGGCAGCTCCTACAATGAGCAGTTCTTC. As protein: CASSGFGSSYNEQFF.

The chain uses TRBV20-1 and TRBJ1-4; D gene unclear. Germline assignment: CDR1 DFQATT and CDR2 SNEGSKA (reference sequence). V gave up 1 base and J gave up 8 bases, with 11 bases separating them. The CDR3 spans 13 residues. CDR3 region: CSARGGSGEKLFF. Here the CDR3 DNA reads TGCAGTGCTAGAGGAGGGTCAGGCGAAAAACTGTTTTTT.

CDR3 sequence (DNA): TGTGCCAGCAGCTACGGGACTAGCGGGAATTACGAGCAGTACTTC. Its protein product is CASSYGTSGNYEQYF. The genes are TRBV7-8 and TRBJ2-5, with 13 bases identical to TRBD2. The better agreement between TRBJ2-7 and the DNA end casts doubt on the J call. CDR3 size: 15 residues. Germline loops: CDR1 SGHVS, CDR2 FQNEAQ.

The chain recombines TRBV5-1 with TRBJ2-1; D is unresolved. V lost 0 bases and J 2 bases, leaving 12 bases between the germline ends. There are 16 residues in the CDR3. Germline values: CDR1 SGHRS, CDR2 YFSETQ. The CDR3 reads CASSLEVEAPYNEQFF. CDR3 nucleotide sequence: TGCGCCAGCAGCTTGGAGGTGGAAGCCCCCTACAATGAGCAGTTCTTC.

The chain joins TRBV28 to TRBJ2-5; TRBD2 agrees at 7 bases. The CDR3 consists of 17 residues. V lost 5 bases, J lost 2 bases, and 14 bases stayed unmatched. Looked up from germline, CDR1 is MDHEN and CDR2 is SYDVKM. This CDR3 is CASSPFGWGRDQETQYF. DNA of the CDR3: TGTGCCAGCAGTCCGTTCGGATGGGGGAGGGATCAAGAGACCCAGTACTTC.

This clonotype was counted between two and nine times. The J gene is TRBJ2-7, the V gene TRBV27; D perhaps matches TRBD1 (5 bases). The CDR3 has 16 residues. Germline loops: CDR1 MNHEY, CDR2 SMNVEV (reference sequence). V dropped 5 bases and J dropped 6 bases, with 23 bases sitting between them. The CDR3 here is CASSPSARAGNGEQYF. The CDR3 nucleotides read TGTGCCAGCAGTCCCTCCGCCAGGGCAGGTAATGGCGAGCAGTACTTC.

This clonotype was counted at least ten times. The chain combines TRBV5-5 with TRBJ1-2, with no clear D. The CDR3 contains 14 residues. From germline, CDR1 is SGHKS and CDR2 YYEKEE (reference sequence). Trimming stripped 4 bases from V and 0 bases from J, with 10 bases between. DNA for the CDR3: TGTGCCAGCAGCCCCCTCGGGGCTAACTATGGCTACACCTTC. Translated, it gives CASSPLGANYGYTF.

The V and J genes are TRBV9 and TRBJ2-4; D is unclear. The DNA end is more similar to TRBJ2-7, so the J call may be wrong. The CDR3 consists of 15 residues. CDR1 is SGDLS and CDR2 is YYNGEE in the germline V gene. CDR3 loop: CASSVGPVGGYEQYF. CDR3 DNA sequence: TGTGCCAGCAGCGTAGGCCCAGTAGGTGGTTACGAGCAGTACTTC.

The chain is built from TRBV12-3 or TRBV12-4 and TRBJ2-4; D unresolved. TRBJ2-7 matches the DNA end more closely, so the J call is doubtful. The CDR3 runs 13 residues. CDR3 in DNA: TGTGCCAGCAGTGCGATAGGCTCGTACGAGCAGTACTTC. This gives the protein CASSAIGSYEQYF.

This clonotype was counted a few times. The chain combines TRBV12-3 or TRBV12-4 with TRBJ2-3, with TRBD2 matching over 7 bases. V lost 0 bases and J lost 0; bases outside the gene matches: 3. This CDR3 contains 16 residues. Here the CDR3 reads CASSLAGGHSTDTQYF. The CDR3 DNA follows: TGTGCCAGCAGTTTAGCGGGAGGGCATAGCACAGATACGCAGTATTTT.

This clonotype was found a few times. This rearrangement joins TRBV4-1 to TRBJ2-2, with D perhaps matching TRBD2 (5 bases). In germline, CDR1 is MGHRA, CDR2 YSYEKL. The CDR3 loop spans 17 amino acids. V lost 0 bases to trimming and J lost 3 bases, with 14 bases between them. The CDR3 loop is CASSQDRLGGHTGELFF. CDR3 bases: TGCGCCAGCAGCCAAGATCGGCTAGGCGGGCACACCGGGGAGCTGTTTTTT.

This clonotype was seen only a few times. The chain couples TRBV6-5 to TRBJ2-1, with 8 bases fitting TRBD2. Germline V lookup: CDR1 MNHEY, CDR2 SVGAGI. With 5 bases clipped from V and 0 bases from J, the junction kept 6 bases outside the gene matches. CDR3 length: 16 amino acids. The CDR3 bases are TGTGCCAGCAGTAATACGGGGACTAGCTCCTACAATGAGCAGTTCTTC. Protein sequence: CASSNTGTSSYNEQFF.

This clonotype has only one observation. The gene calls are TRBV30 and TRBJ1-2; unclear D gene. The CDR3 runs to 13 residues. CDR1 is GTSNPN, CDR2 SVGIG, per germline (reference sequence). V was pared by 3 bases and J by 8 bases, with 16 bases between. The CDR3 bases are TGTGCCTGGAGCCCCCGGGTTGCGGGAGGCTACACCTTC. Translating gives CAWSPRVAGGYTF.

The chain recombines TRBV7-2 with TRBJ1-1, with D possibly TRBD1 on 5 matching bases. CDR1 and CDR2 (germline): SGHTA, FQGNSA. V was cut by 5 bases and J by 1 base, with 11 bases left in between. The CDR3 length is 14 residues. This chain's CDR3 is CASSLGPQNTEAFF. DNA of the CDR3: TGTGCCAGCAGCCTGGGACCCCAGAACACTGAAGCTTTCTTT.

On this clonotype: Being one base from a much bigger clone, this may be a read error. The chain is built from TRBV6-4 and TRBJ2-2; 10 bases agree with TRBD2. The CDR3 is 16 amino acids. Germline values: CDR1 MRHNA, CDR2 SNTAGT. The V and J ends lost 4 bases and 3 bases, in that order; junction bases with no gene match: 5. In DNA, the CDR3 is TGTGCCAGCAGTGGCATCACTAGCGGGGACACCGGGGAGCTGTTTTTT. It is translated as CASSGITSGDTGELFF.

This chain's CDR3 is CASSHGRAGLAGDDTQYF. The CDR3 nucleotides are TGCGCCAGCAGCCACGGACGAGCGGGACTAGCGGGGGACGATACGCAGTATTTT. The chain recombines TRBV4-3 with TRBJ2-3; TRBD2 matches 14 bases. V shed 3 bases and J 6 bases; nucleotides not matched to a gene: 11. The CDR3 is made up of 18 amino acids. From germline, CDR1 is LGHNA and CDR2 YSLEER.

The genes are TRBV27 and TRBJ2-1; tentatively, D is TRBD2 (6 bases). V lost 4 bases and J 0 bases, leaving 13 bases between the germline ends. Germline CDR1 and CDR2: MNHEY and SMNVEV (reference sequence). There are 16 residues in the CDR3. The CDR3, as DNA: TGTGCCAGCAGTTCCGCTGACGGGGGCTCCTACAATGAGCAGTTCTTC. This encodes CASSSADGGSYNEQFF.

This chain links TRBV29-1 with TRBJ1-1; perhaps TRBD1 as D (5 bases). Germline-derived CDR1 and CDR2 are SQVTM and ANQGSEA. CDR3 length: 12 residues. Trimming cost V 6 bases and J 2 bases, with 10 bases left between them. DNA for the CDR3: TGCAGCGTCGGGACCCCCAACACTGAAGCTTTCTTT. Amino acids: CSVGTPNTEAFF.

The chain uses TRBV6-5 and TRBJ2-3, with no clear D. The CDR3 is made up of 13 amino acids. V dropped 5 bases and J dropped 5 bases, with 11 bases sitting between them. Germline V CDR1 and CDR2: MNHEY, SVGAGI. CDR3 coding DNA: TGTGCCAGCAGTATGGGGTCGGTAGATACGCAGTATTTT. Its protein product is CASSMGSVDTQYF.

The chain carries TRBV20-1 and TRBJ1-2; D not resolved. The CDR3 is made up of 13 amino acids. Trimming cost V 6 bases and J 0 bases, with 11 bases left between them. Germline CDR1 is DFQATT and CDR2 is SNEGSKA (reference sequence). CDR3 amino acids: CSATPTANYGYTF. CDR3 in DNA: TGCAGTGCCACCCCCACAGCTAACTATGGCTACACCTTC.

A few counts support this clonotype. The CDR3, as DNA: TGTGCCAGCAGCTTAGCTGCCAGGGCGAGGGACGAGCAGTACTTC. It encodes CASSLAARARDEQYF. The chain carries TRBV7-2 and TRBJ2-7, with D perhaps matching TRBD1 or TRBD2 (5 bases each). CDR1 and CDR2 (germline): SGHTA, FQGNSA. The CDR3 covers 15 residues. With 0 bases removed from V and 5 bases from J, the gap between germline ends came to 14 bases.

This clonotype has at least ten counts. The J gene is TRBJ1-2, the V gene TRBV6-5; tentatively, D is TRBD1 (5 bases). V gave up 2 bases and J gave up 1 base, with 8 bases separating them. The CDR3 is 14 amino acids. Germline-derived CDR1 and CDR2 are MNHEY and SVGAGI. Here the CDR3 reads CASSYGTGNYGYTF. CDR3 nucleotide sequence: TGTGCCAGCAGTTACGGGACCGGTAACTATGGCTACACCTTC.

The chain combines TRBV4-1 with TRBJ2-7, with D uncertain. Germline CDR1 and CDR2: MGHRA and YSYEKL. V lost 3 bases to trimming and J lost 9 bases, with 18 bases between them. This CDR3 has 14 residues. CDR3 protein: CASSQMRDLRPQYF. The CDR3 DNA follows: TGCGCCAGCAGCCAGATGCGAGACCTTAGGCCGCAGTACTTC.

This sequence joins TRBV21-1 and TRBJ2-1; TRBD1 is taken as the D call from the table, unchecked against the DNA. TRBV21-1 is labeled a pseudogene. This CDR3 spans 17 amino acids. The CDR3 is CASSKVNGGPTYNEQFF. The CDR3 bases are TGTGCCAGCAGCAAAGTAAACGGCGGCCCAACCTACAATGAGCAGTTCTTC.

This chain links TRBV3-1 with TRBJ2-3; D is unresolved. CDR3 length: 16 amino acids. V was cut by 2 bases and J by 2 bases, with 14 bases left in between. The germline gives CDR1 LGHDT, CDR2 YNNKEL (reference sequence). CDR3 region: CASSQKRQVLTDTQYF. The CDR3 region has the DNA TGTGCCAGCAGCCAAAAACGGCAGGTACTCACAGATACGCAGTATTTT.

The rearrangement joins TRBV20-1 to TRBJ2-1; the D gene is possibly TRBD1 (5 bases). Near its end, the DNA agrees better with TRBJ2-7, so the J call may be wrong. Germline V lookup: CDR1 DFQATT, CDR2 SNEGSKA (reference sequence). The CDR3 is 16 residues long. This CDR3 reads CSARESRGSSYNEQYF. The CDR3, as DNA: TGCAGTGCTAGGGAGTCTAGGGGAAGCTCCTACAATGAGCAGTACTTC.

The chain joins TRBV7-8 to TRBJ2-1, with D possibly TRBD1 on 6 matching bases. Germline V gives CDR1 SGHVS, CDR2 FQNEAQ. The CDR3 is 13 amino acids. The ends were cut back, 6 bases at V and 7 bases at J, with 13 bases in the middle. The CDR3 coding sequence is TGTGCCAGCAGGATCGCAGGGACAAATGAGCAGTTCTTC. Translated: CASRIAGTNEQFF.

The V call is TRBV3-1, the J call TRBJ1-2; the D is unclear. CDR3 length: 15 amino acids. Germline CDR1 reads LGHDT; CDR2 reads YNNKEL (reference sequence). V was trimmed by 4 bases and J by 1 base, leaving 13 bases between them. The DNA of the CDR3 is TGTGCCAGCAGCCCCCGAGCAAGGGTTAACTATGGCTACACCTTC. It translates to CASSPRARVNYGYTF.

The rearrangement links TRBV3-1 to TRBJ1-6, with D uncertain. Germline CDR1 and CDR2: LGHDT and YNNKEL (reference sequence). The CDR3 is 13 residues long. Trimming shortened V by 3 bases and J by 8 bases, and 8 bases separated the two germline ends. The CDR3 sequence: CASSHGRDSPLHF. CDR3 bases: TGTGCCAGCAGCCACGGACGGGATTCACCCCTCCACTTT. Full variable domain (outside the CDR3, taken from reference TRBV3-1 and TRBJ1-6): DTAVSQTPKYLVTQMGNDKSIKCEQNLGHDTMYWYKQDSKKFLKIMFSYNNKELIINETVPNRFSPKSPDKAHLNLHINSLELGDSAVYFCASSHGRDSPLHFGNGTRLTVT.